This TCR beta chain is drawn from a study of T cells in Graves' hyperthyroidism and ophthalmopathy. Regarding the study as a whole: Classification by a 13 V-J model distinguished ophthalmopathy from stable hyperthyroidism.

Amplified TCR beta CDR3 regions came from RNA transcripts. First-round RT-PCR of the TCR CDR3 relied on the HTBI primer set. TCRdb re-called the multiplex PCR reads with MiXCR, one entry per CDR3 protein. Seen here are about 380,000 distinct CDR3 sequences, 13% observed once, and the top ten hold around 20%. V shed 1 base and J shed 0 bases, with 6 bases lying between them. Germline V gene sequence: CDR1 SEHNR, CDR2 FQNEAQ (reference sequence). This CDR3 region has 15 residues. Exclusion of patients followed from uncontrolled infection, other autoimmune disease, pregnancy or lactation. Every diagnosis used clinical symptoms, serum thyroxine and TRAb, thyroid ultrasound and orbital computed tomography. PBMCs came from 7.5 to 10 ml fresh peripheral blood. This clonotype was seen repeatedly, ten times or more. Its antigen is undetermined.

Source material: blood. V gene TRBV7-9 combines with J gene TRBJ1-4, with no clear D. This TCR derives from a man in his thirties or forties with Graves' hyperthyroidism that later progressed to Graves' ophthalmopathy. The CDR3 sequence is CASSLDGATNEKLFF. CDR3 DNA sequence: TGTGCCAGCAGCTTAGACGGAGCAACTAATGAAAAACTGTTTTTT.